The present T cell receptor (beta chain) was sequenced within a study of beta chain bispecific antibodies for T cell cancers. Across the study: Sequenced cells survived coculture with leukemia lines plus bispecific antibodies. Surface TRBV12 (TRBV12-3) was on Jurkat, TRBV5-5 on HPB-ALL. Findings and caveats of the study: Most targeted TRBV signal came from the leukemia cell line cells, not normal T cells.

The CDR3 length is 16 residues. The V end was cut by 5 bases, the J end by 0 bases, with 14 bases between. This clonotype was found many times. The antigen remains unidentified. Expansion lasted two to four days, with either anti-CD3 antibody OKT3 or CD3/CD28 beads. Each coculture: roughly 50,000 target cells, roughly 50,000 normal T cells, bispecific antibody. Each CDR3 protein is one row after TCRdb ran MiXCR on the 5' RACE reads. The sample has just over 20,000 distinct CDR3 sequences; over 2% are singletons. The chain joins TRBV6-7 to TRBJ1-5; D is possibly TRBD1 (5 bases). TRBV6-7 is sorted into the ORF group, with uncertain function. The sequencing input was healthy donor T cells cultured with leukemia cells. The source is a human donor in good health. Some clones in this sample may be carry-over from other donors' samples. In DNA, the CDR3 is TGTGCCAGCAGTCAAAGGAGGGGTATTAGCAATCAGCCCCAGCATTTT. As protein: CASSQRRGISNQPQHF.